The 18 T cell receptor beta chains below come from one sample, sequenced in a study of blood T cell repertoires in COVID-19. Produced via immunoSEQ multiplex PCR; TCRdb's table is partial and in-frame only. This repertoire shows some 390,000 clones, approximately 87% found once; its top ten account for about 2.3%. Input material: peripheral blood. The receptor source for this set is a woman aged 60-75 years with COVID-19, enrolled during active disease.

V is TRBV2 and J is TRBJ1-1; D gene unclear. CDR1 SNHLY and CDR2 FYNNEI come from the germline V gene. The ends were cut back, 7 bases at V and 1 base at J, with 10 bases in the middle. The CDR3 loop spans 13 amino acids. CDR3 coding DNA: TGTGCCAGCAAAAGACACCAGAACACTGAAGCTTTCTTT. Protein sequence: CASKRHQNTEAFF.

This chain links TRBV10-3 with TRBJ2-1; TRBD2 agrees at 10 bases. The junction had 5 bases not matched to a gene; V was cut back by 0 bases and J by 3 bases. The CDR3 covers 17 residues. Germline CDR1 ENHRY, CDR2 SYGVKD. This CDR3 is CAISESTSGPNYNEQFF. CDR3 nucleotides: TGTGCCATCAGTGAGTCGACTAGCGGGCCGAACTACAATGAGCAGTTCTTC.

The chain employs TRBV21-1 and TRBJ2-7; TRBD1, the D gene given by the table, was not confirmed from the DNA. TRBV21-1 is tagged as a pseudogene. This CDR3 region has 13 residues. The CDR3 loop is CASLGTELCEQYF. CDR3 coding DNA: TGTGCCAGCTTGGGGACAGAGCTTTGCGAGCAGTACTTC.

This clone was found a few times. The J gene is TRBJ2-5, the V gene TRBV5-1; 8 bases line up with TRBD2. With V trimmed by 4 bases and J by 5 bases, 16 bases remained unmatched. Germline values: CDR1 SGHRS, CDR2 YFSETQ. The CDR3 length is 17 residues. DNA for the CDR3: TGCGCCAGCAGCCAACCCAAGGGTAGCGGGGACGGGGAGACCCAGTACTTC. Its translation is CASSQPKGSGDGETQYF.

The chain links TRBV3-1 (or the pseudogene TRBV3-2) to TRBJ1-2; D is uncertain. Trimming stripped 4 bases from V and 6 bases from J, with 12 bases between. There are 13 residues in the CDR3. Germline V lookup: CDR1 LGHDT, CDR2 YNNKEL (reference sequence). The CDR3 DNA follows: TGTGCCAGCAGCCCGAGAGTGGGCAATGGCTACACCTTC. Its protein product is CASSPRVGNGYTF.

V gene TRBV28 combines with J gene TRBJ2-7; tentatively, D is TRBD2 (6 bases). The CDR3 covers 11 residues. CDR1 and CDR2 from the germline V gene are MDHEN and SYDVKM. V gave up 11 bases and J gave up 6 bases, with 14 bases separating them. CDR3 sequence reads: CASSGPREQYF. For the CDR3, the DNA is TGTGCCTCCAGCGGGCCCCGCGAGCAGTACTTC.

The rearrangement links TRBV4-1 to TRBJ2-6; D might be TRBD2 (5 bases). Germline V gene data show CDR1 as MGHRA and CDR2 as YSYEKL. The V gene lost 0 bases and the J gene lost 0 bases, with 12 bases spanning the gap. This CDR3 has 18 amino acids. Here the CDR3 DNA reads TGCGCCAGCAGCCAAGAACGGGGAACCCTCTCTGGGGCCAACGTCCTGACTTTC. Protein sequence: CASSQERGTLSGANVLTF.

V and J are TRBV18 and TRBJ2-5; maybe TRBD1 (6 bases). V lost 2 bases and J lost 4, with 11 bases in between. This CDR3 is built from 14 residues. Germline V gene data show CDR1 as KGHSH and CDR2 as LQKENI. CDR3: CASSPLDSPETQYF. The CDR3 DNA is TGTGCCAGCTCACCATTGGACAGCCCAGAGACCCAGTACTTC.

The J gene is TRBJ2-3, the V gene TRBV24-1, with D possibly being TRBD2 (5 bases). Germline lookup yields CDR1 KGHDR and CDR2 SFDVKD. The CDR3 length is 16 residues. The V end lost 4 bases, the J end lost 3 bases, and 16 bases lay between the germline ends. CDR3 residues: CATSDPGRGLTDTQYF. The CDR3 region has the DNA TGTGCCACCAGTGACCCCGGACGGGGATTGACAGATACGCAGTATTTT.

The chain employs TRBV6-1 and TRBJ2-2, with a possible D match to TRBD1 (6 bases). V lost 3 bases and J lost 0, with 8 bases in between. The CDR3 has 15 residues. Germline V CDR1 and CDR2: MNHNS, SASEGT. In DNA form, the CDR3 reads TGTGCCAGCAGTGACACAGGGCCGAACACCGGGGAGCTGTTTTTT. This encodes CASSDTGPNTGELFF.

J is TRBJ2-3 and V is TRBV7-3, with D possibly TRBD1 on 5 matching bases. There are 14 residues in the CDR3. Germline CDR1 is SGHTA and CDR2 is FQGTGA. V was clipped by 5 bases and J by 1 base, with 10 bases between them. The CDR3 loop reads CASSTRERTDTQYF. Here the CDR3 DNA reads TGTGCCAGCAGCACCAGGGAACGCACAGATACGCAGTATTTT.

In the case of this clone: Other DNA sequences within the sample encode an identical CDR3. The chain is built from TRBV18 and TRBJ1-4, with D tentatively TRBD1 (6 bases). Trimming pared 3 bases from V and 5 bases from J, leaving 13 bases between. Germline V lookup: CDR1 KGHSH, CDR2 LQKENI. CDR3 length: 15 amino acids. The CDR3 coding sequence is TGTGCCAGCTCACCCTCAGGACAGCTGAATGAAAAACTGTTTTTT. It yields the protein CASSPSGQLNEKLFF.

The chain links TRBV30 to TRBJ1-1, with a weak D call TRBD1 (6 bases). V lost 3 bases and J lost 10, with 15 bases in between. The CDR3 extends over 12 amino acids. Germline V gene sequence: CDR1 GTSNPN, CDR2 SVGIG (reference sequence). CDR3 DNA sequence: TGTGCCTGGAGATCCTACAGGGTTGGAGCTTTCTTT. This translates into CAWRSYRVGAFF.

The rearrangement joins TRBV5-1 to TRBJ1-1; the match to TRBD1 covers 8 bases. The junction had 15 bases not matched to a gene; V was cut back by 4 bases and J by 1 base. Germline assignment: CDR1 SGHRS and CDR2 YFSETQ. This CDR3 has 18 amino acids. The CDR3: CASSTRTGQGGSNTEAFF. CDR3 nucleotides: TGCGCCAGCAGCACACGAACTGGACAGGGTGGGTCGAACACTGAAGCTTTCTTT.

The chain links TRBV2 to TRBJ1-2; 7 positions match TRBD1. The J segment lost 4 bases and the V segment lost 2 bases, leaving 4 bases of the junction unmatched. The CDR3 covers 14 residues. The germline gives CDR1 SNHLY, CDR2 FYNNEI. The CDR3 nucleotides read TGTGCCAGCAGTGAAACCAACAGGGGCTATGGCTACACCTTC. It yields the protein CASSETNRGYGYTF.

The genes are TRBV28 and TRBJ1-1, with 7 bases aligning to TRBD1. This CDR3 comprises 13 residues. CDR1 and CDR2 from the germline V gene are MDHEN and SYDVKM. J lost 1 base, V lost 6 bases, and 2 bases had no gene match. The CDR3 DNA reads as TGTGCCAGCAGAGGGACAGCGAACACTGAAGCTTTCTTT. Amino acid sequence: CASRGTANTEAFF.

This clone appeared many times. The V gene is TRBV3-1 (or the pseudogene TRBV3-2), the J gene TRBJ1-1, with TRBD1 matching 8 bases. The CDR3 totals 15 residues. The junction had 10 bases not matched to a gene; V was cut back by 5 bases and J by 5 bases. The germline CDR1 and CDR2 sequences are LGHDT and YNNKEL (reference sequence). CDR3 loop: CASSGRQGAWTEAFF. CDR3 in DNA: TGTGCCAGCAGCGGAAGGCAGGGGGCGTGGACTGAAGCTTTCTTT.

V and J are TRBV28 and TRBJ2-7; weak D call: TRBD2 (6 bases). CDR1 is MDHEN, CDR2 SYDVKM, per germline. V shed 6 bases and J shed 2 bases, with 14 bases lying between them. The CDR3 has 14 amino acids. DNA of the CDR3: TGTGCCAGCAGAAAACCGGGGAGGCCCTACGAGCAGTACTTC. Protein sequence: CASRKPGRPYEQYF.